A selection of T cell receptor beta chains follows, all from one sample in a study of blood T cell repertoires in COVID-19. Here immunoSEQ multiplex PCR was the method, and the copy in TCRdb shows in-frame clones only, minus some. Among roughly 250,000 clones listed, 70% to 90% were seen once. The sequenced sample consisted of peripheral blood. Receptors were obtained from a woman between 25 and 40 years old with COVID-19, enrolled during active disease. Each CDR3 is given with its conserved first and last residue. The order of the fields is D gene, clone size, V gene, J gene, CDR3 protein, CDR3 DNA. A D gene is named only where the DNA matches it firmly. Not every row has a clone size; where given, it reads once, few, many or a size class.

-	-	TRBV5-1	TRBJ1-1	CASSLILGNTEAFF	TGCGCCAGCAGCCTCATTCTCGGGAACACTGAAGCTTTCTTT
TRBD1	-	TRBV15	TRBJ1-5	CATSKDRSRQPQHF	TGTGCCACCAGCAAGGACAGGTCTCGACAGCCCCAGCATTTT
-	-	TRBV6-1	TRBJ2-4	CASSEGGLRSLAKNIQYF	TGTGCCAGCAGTGAAGGGGGACTCCGATCGCTAGCCAAAAACATTCAGTACTTC
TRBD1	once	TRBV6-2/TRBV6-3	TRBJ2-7	CASSQRQGSYEQYF	TGTGCCAGCAGCCAACGACAGGGATCCTACGAGCAGTACTTC
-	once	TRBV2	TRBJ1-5	CASSEVGGGPQPQHF	TGTGCCAGCAGTGAAGTGGGAGGTGGGCCTCAGCCCCAGCATTTT
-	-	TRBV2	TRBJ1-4	CASSSLALLFF	TGTGCCAGCAGTAGCTTAGCACTGCTGTTTTTT
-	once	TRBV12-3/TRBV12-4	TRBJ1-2	CASSSSGGYGYTF	TGTGCCAGCAGTTCCTCGGGGGGCTATGGCTACACCTTC
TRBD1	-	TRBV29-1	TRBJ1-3	CSVEVLGPRTGSGNTIYF	TGCAGCGTTGAAGTTTTGGGCCCGAGGACAGGCTCTGGAAACACCATATATTTT
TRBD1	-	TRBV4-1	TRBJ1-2	CASSQRTGDYGYTF	TGCGCCAGCAGCCAGCGGACAGGGGACTATGGCTACACCTTC
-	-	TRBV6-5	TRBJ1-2	CASSYSTRWGYTF	TGTGCCAGCAGTTACTCGACAAGGTGGGGCTACACCTTC
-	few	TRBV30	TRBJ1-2	CAWSVRGARSYTF	TGTGCCTGGAGTGTCAGGGGTGCTAGGTCCTACACCTTC
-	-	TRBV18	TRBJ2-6	CASSTRMTGANVLTF	TGTGCCAGCTCGACACGAATGACTGGGGCCAACGTCCTGACTTTC
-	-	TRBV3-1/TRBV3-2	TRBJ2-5	CASSQGFPRSVKETQYF	TGTGCCAGCAGCCAAGGTTTCCCTCGGAGCGTGAAAGAGACCCAGTACTTC
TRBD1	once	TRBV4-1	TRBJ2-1	CASSHNTGEYNEQFF	TGCGCCAGCAGCCATAACACAGGGGAGTACAATGAGCAGTTCTTC
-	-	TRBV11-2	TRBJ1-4	CASSFPGDYEKLFF	TGTGCCAGCAGCTTTCCAGGGGACTACGAAAAACTGTTTTTT
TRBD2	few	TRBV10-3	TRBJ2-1	CAIGPSGGANEQFF	TGTGCCATCGGTCCTAGCGGGGGGGCAAATGAGCAGTTCTTC
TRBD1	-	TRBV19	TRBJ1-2	CASTLWTGYFNYGYTF	TGTGCCAGTACCCTATGGACAGGTTACTTTAACTATGGCTACACCTTC
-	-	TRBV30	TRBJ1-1	CAWSRGHRNTEAFF	TGTGCCTGGAGTAGGGGACACCGGAACACTGAAGCTTTCTTT
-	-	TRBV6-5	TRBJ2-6	CASSYYNSGANVLTF	TGTGCCAGCAGTTACTATAACTCTGGGGCCAACGTCCTGACTTTC
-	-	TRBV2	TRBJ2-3	CATGWITDTQYF	TGTGCCACCGGGTGGATCACAGATACGCAGTATTTT
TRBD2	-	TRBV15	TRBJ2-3	CATSLPLGLALTDTQYF	TGTGCCACCAGTCTCCCCCTAGGACTAGCACTCACAGATACGCAGTATTTT
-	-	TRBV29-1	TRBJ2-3	CSVGEIYSTDTQYF	TGCAGCGTTGGAGAAATTTATAGCACAGATACGCAGTATTTT
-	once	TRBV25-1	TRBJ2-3	CASSEQAADTQYF	TGTGCCAGCAGTGAACAGGCCGCAGATACGCAGTATTTT
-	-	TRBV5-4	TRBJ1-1	CASRNVVGGTEAFF	TGTGCCAGCAGAAACGTTGTGGGGGGCACTGAAGCTTTCTTT
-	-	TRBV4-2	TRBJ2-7	CASSQSRHRDYEQYF	TGTGCCAGCAGCCAATCGCGACACCGCGACTACGAGCAGTACTTC
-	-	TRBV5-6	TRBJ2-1	CASSRDASSPYNEQFF	TGTGCCAGCAGCCGCGATGCTAGCAGCCCCTACAATGAGCAGTTCTTC
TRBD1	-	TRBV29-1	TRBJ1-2	CSVITAGTANYGYTF	TGCAGCGTTATAACAGCCGGGACAGCTAACTATGGCTACACCTTC
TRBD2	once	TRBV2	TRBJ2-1	CASNLRGGLDNEQFF	TGTGCCAGCAACTTGCGGGGGGGCCTGGACAATGAGCAGTTCTTC
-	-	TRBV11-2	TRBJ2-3	CASSFSSYYTQYF	TGTGCCAGCAGCTTTTCAAGCTATTATACGCAGTATTTT
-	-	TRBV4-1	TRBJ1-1	CASSTDRLRAFF	TGCGCCAGCAGCACCGACAGGCTGAGAGCTTTCTTT
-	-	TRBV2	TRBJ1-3	CASSAGSGNTIYF	TGTGCCAGCAGTGCAGGGTCTGGAAACACCATATATTTT
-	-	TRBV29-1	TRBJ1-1	CSALGGTEAFF	TGCAGCGCCCTAGGGGGCACTGAAGCTTTCTTT
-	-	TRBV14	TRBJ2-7	CASSHSVYEQYF	TGTGCCAGCAGCCACTCCGTCTACGAGCAGTACTTC
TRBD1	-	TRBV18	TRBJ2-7	CASSRNRDRGYF	TGTGCCAGCTCACGAAACCGGGACAGGGGGTACTTC
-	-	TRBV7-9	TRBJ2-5	CASSLLGLEETQYF	TGTGCCAGCAGCTTACTCGGATTGGAGGAGACCCAGTACTTC
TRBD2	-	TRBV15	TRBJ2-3	CATSDTKTSTPDTQYF	TGTGCCACCAGCGACACTAAGACTAGCACACCCGATACGCAGTATTTT
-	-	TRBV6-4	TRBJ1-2	CASSEYSRHGYTF	TGTGCCAGCAGTGAGTACAGTAGACATGGCTACACCTTC
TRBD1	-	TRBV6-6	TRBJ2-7	CASHFSGTATYEQYF	TGTGCCAGCCATTTTTCCGGGACAGCAACCTACGAGCAGTACTTC
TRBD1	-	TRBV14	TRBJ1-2	CASSQDGRGLVYGYTF	TGTGCCAGCAGCCAAGACGGCAGGGGGCTCGTCTATGGCTACACCTTC
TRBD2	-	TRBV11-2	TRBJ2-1	CASSYDWGLAYNEQFF	TGTGCCAGCAGTTACGATTGGGGACTAGCCTACAATGAGCAGTTCTTC
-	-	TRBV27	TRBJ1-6	CASSLEGVGNSPLHF	TGTGCCAGCAGTTTAGAAGGGGTAGGAAATTCACCCCTCCACTTT
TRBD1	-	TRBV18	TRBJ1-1	CASSPRDRVKTEAFF	TGTGCCAGCTCACCTCGGGACAGAGTAAAGACTGAAGCTTTCTTT
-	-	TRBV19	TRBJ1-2	CASSTLRGGASNYGYTF	TGTGCCAGTAGTACCCTCCGGGGGGGGGCCTCTAACTATGGCTACACCTTC
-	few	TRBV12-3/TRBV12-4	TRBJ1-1	CASSQRGTEAFF	TGTGCCAGCAGCCAACGGGGCACTGAAGCTTTCTTT
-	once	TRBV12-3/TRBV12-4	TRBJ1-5	CASSQGGNQPQHF	TGTGCCAGCAGTCAAGGGGGAAATCAGCCCCAGCATTTT
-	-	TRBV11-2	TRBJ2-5	CASSLNREETQYF	TGTGCCAGCAGCTTAAATCGAGAAGAGACCCAGTACTTC
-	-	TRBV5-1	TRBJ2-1	CASHRTTERNEQFF	TGCGCCAGCCATCGGACAACCGAAAGGAATGAGCAGTTCTTC
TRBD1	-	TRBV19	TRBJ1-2	CASLAGGNYGYTF	TGTGCCAGCCTCGCAGGGGGCAACTATGGCTACACCTTC
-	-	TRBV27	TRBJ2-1	CASSSSNIGFNEQFF	TGTGCCAGCAGTTCGTCTAATATCGGTTTCAATGAGCAGTTCTTC
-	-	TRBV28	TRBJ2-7	CASSLDSYEQYF	TGTGCCAGCAGTCTTGACAGCTACGAGCAGTACTTC
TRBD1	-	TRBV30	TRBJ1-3	CAWTGTGVGNTIYF	TGTGCCTGGACCGGGACAGGGGTTGGAAACACCATATATTTT
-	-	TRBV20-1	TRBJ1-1	CSGGESTEAFF	TGCAGCGGCGGGGAGAGCACTGAAGCTTTCTTT
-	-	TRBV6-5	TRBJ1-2	CASSRKNLAYTF	TGTGCCAGCAGCAGGAAAAATTTGGCCTACACCTTC
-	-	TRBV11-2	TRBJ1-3	CAIGQLSGNTIYF	TGTGCCATTGGACAGCTCTCTGGAAACACCATATATTTT